This T cell receptor beta chain was identified during a study of breast tumors, draining lymph nodes, adjacent tissues. The J segment lost 9 bases and the V segment lost 7 bases, leaving 8 bases of the junction unmatched. Germline V gives CDR1 SNHLY, CDR2 FYNNEI. The CDR3 spans 13 residues. Breast cancer patients provided tissue from their axillary draining lymph nodes. TCRdb re-derived calls from the multiplex PCR reads in MiXCR, one entry per CDR3 protein. The sample has over 200,000 distinct CDR3 sequences, under 35% seen once. Sequencing was done on a sample of axillary lymph node tissue. This chain joins TRBV2 and TRBJ2-4, with 8 positions matching TRBD1. The clonotype was recovered from a female donor with breast cancer. Some clones in this sample may be carry-over from other donors' samples. The CDR3 is CASIQNDRGIQYF. DNA for the CDR3: TGTGCCAGCATCCAAAACGACAGGGGCATTCAGTACTTC.